Listed below are T cell receptor beta chains from one sample, sequenced in a study of T cells in Graves' hyperthyroidism and ophthalmopathy. MiXCR, applied by TCRdb to the multiplex PCR reads, yields one record per CDR3 protein. The sample holds approximately 560,000 distinct CDR3 sequences, less than 20% seen once. The sequencing input was blood. The source is a woman under 40 with Graves' hyperthyroidism. The CDR3 runs from the conserved cysteine through the conserved F or W.

>TRBV6-8
CASSYSRHSQRYEQYF
>TRBV9
CASSVDGASNTEAFF
>TRBV3-1
CASTQESLGNTDTQYF
>TRBV24-1
CATSGLAGVSLNEQFF
>TRBV18
CASSPPRTSGLGKDEQFF
>TRBV27
CASRVGPQETQYF
>TRBV20-1
CSALKTASYEQYF
>TRBV6-1
CASSRDNQETQYF
>TRBV7-9
CASTQAGLAYYEQFF
>TRBV5-8
CASGSGGDTQYF
>TRBV5-1
CASRTTWGDEQYF
>TRBV29-1
CSVHSGGRSPNTEAFF
>TRBV20-1
CSAAPTSSSYEQYF
>TRBV11-2
CASSLNLPTDSYNEQFF
>TRBV14
CASSQDVESSYNEQFF
>TRBV2
CASSEAYRVSTDTQYF
>TRBV7-3
CASSPPRGGELFF
>TRBV7-9
CASIQNTGFYTGELFF
>TRBV10-3
CAIMRGASYEQYF
>TRBV7-9
CASSPLTAKTQETQYF
>TRBV5-5
CASSNLAGGITDTQYF
>TRBV20-1
CSAPPTSGESIQETQYF
>TRBV7-9
CASSQYRGLNVPGANVLTF
>TRBV6-1
CASLDALRLRNTIYF
>TRBV5-1
CASSLVPPSGSENEQFF
>TRBV18
CASSPRGSIAKNIQYF
>TRBV9
CASSVEPAGAYEQYF
>TRBV7-2
CASSLGLAGWETQYF
>TRBV28
CASSPRSGEDGYTF
>TRBV12-3/TRBV12-4
CASSFRIQGSNQPQHF
>TRBV15
CAASIARGTYEQYF
>TRBV20-1
CSARGAGAYQETQYF
>TRBV5-8
CASSLGGQDSNEKLFF
>TRBV18
CASSPLTSGTTDTQYF
>TRBV18
CASSPGAAGELFF
>TRBV7-2
CASSLFSMGESPLHF
>TRBV12-3/TRBV12-4
CASSWDVANEKLFF
>TRBV20-1
CSASLVPGGSTEAFF
>TRBV12-3/TRBV12-4
CASSLESPEQFF